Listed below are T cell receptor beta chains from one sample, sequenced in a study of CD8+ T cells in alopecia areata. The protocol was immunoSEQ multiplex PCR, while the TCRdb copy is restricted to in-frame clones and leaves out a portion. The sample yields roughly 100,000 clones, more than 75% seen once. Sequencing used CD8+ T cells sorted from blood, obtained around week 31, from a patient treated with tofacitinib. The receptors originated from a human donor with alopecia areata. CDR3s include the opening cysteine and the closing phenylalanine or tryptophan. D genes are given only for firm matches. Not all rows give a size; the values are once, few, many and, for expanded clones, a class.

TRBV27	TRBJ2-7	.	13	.	CASSPRGAYEQYF	TGTGCCAGCAGCCCACGTGGTGCCTACGAGCAGTACTTC
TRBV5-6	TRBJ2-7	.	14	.	CASSPALQGYEQYF	TGTGCCAGCAGCCCGGCCCTACAGGGATACGAGCAGTACTTC
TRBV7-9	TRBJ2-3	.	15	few	CASSLEPGTTDTQYF	TGTGCCAGCAGCTTAGAACCAGGGACAACAGATACGCAGTATTTT
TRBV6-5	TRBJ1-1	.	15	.	CASSYSGFLNTEAFF	TGTGCCAGCAGTTACTCGGGATTCTTGAACACTGAAGCTTTCTTT
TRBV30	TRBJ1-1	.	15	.	CAWSVGRGSFTEAFF	TGTGCCTGGAGTGTAGGGCGGGGGTCGTTTACTGAAGCTTTCTTT
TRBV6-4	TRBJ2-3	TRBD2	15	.	CASSDKAGGGNTQYF	TGTGCCAGCAGTGACAAAGCGGGGGGGGGAAATACGCAGTATTTT
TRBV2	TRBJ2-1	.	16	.	CASSSTGTYNYNEQFF	TGTGCCAGCAGTTCTACCGGGACTTACAATTACAATGAGCAGTTCTTC
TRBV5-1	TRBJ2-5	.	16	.	CASSLGQGGYQETQYF	TGCGCCAGCAGCTTGGGTCAGGGTGGATACCAAGAGACCCAGTACTTC
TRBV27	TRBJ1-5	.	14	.	CASSPGGGNQPQHF	TGTGCCAGCAGTCCCGGCGGGGGCAATCAGCCCCAGCATTTT
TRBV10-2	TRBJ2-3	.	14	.	CATEGRSSTDTQYF	TGCGCCACCGAGGGGAGGAGTTCCACAGATACGCAGTATTTT
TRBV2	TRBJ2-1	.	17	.	CASSELGLSPSYNEQFF	TGTGCCAGCAGCGAACTGGGACTTTCCCCCTCCTACAATGAGCAGTTCTTC
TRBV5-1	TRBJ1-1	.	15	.	CASSLGHSGFDEAFF	TGCGCCAGCAGCTTGGGACACTCGGGGTTCGATGAAGCTTTCTTT
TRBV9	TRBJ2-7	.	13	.	CASSGTARVEQYF	TGTGCCAGCAGCGGGACGGCCAGGGTGGAGCAGTACTTC
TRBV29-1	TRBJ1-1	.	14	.	CSVEGTYMNTEAFF	TGCAGCGTTGAAGGGACTTACATGAACACTGAAGCTTTCTTT
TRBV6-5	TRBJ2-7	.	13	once	CASSYAGPYEQYF	TGTGCCAGCAGTTACGCAGGGCCCTACGAGCAGTACTTC
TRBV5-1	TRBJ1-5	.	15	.	CASSPGQSSNQPQHF	TGCGCCAGCAGTCCCGGACAGTCTAGCAATCAGCCCCAGCATTTT
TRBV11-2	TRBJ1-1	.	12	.	CASSIAGTEAFF	TGTGCCAGCAGCATCGCCGGGACTGAAGCTTTCTTT
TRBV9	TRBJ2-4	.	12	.	CASSGGKNIQYF	TGTGCCAGCAGCGGAGGCAAAAACATTCAGTACTTC
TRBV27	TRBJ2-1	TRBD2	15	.	CASSLGLAGSYEQFF	TGTGCCAGCAGTTTGGGATTAGCGGGATCCTATGAGCAGTTCTTC
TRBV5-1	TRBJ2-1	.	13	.	CASSSGTDNEQFF	TGCGCCAGCAGCTCGGGAACCGACAATGAGCAGTTCTTC
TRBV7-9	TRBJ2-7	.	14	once	CASSPTVGKHEQYF	TGTGCCAGCAGCCCAACGGTGGGAAAGCACGAGCAGTACTTC
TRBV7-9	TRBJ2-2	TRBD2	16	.	CASSLGLAENTGELFF	TGTGCCAGCAGCTTAGGACTAGCGGAGAACACCGGGGAGCTGTTTTTT